Listed below are T cell receptor beta chains from one sample, sequenced in a study of cytomegalovirus exposure and HLA in healthy donors. The repertoire was sequenced with immunoSEQ multiplex PCR; TCRdb's copy has only in-frame clones and lacks some. The table lists roughly 200,000 clones, around 81% of them singletons. The source material was PBMCs. These TCRs come from a woman aged 18-30 years in good health and CMV-seropositive. Each CDR3 is given with its conserved first and last residue. A D gene is named only where the DNA matches it firmly. Clone size is given for some rows only: seen once, a few or many times, or a class if the clone is expanded.

V gene: TRBV14
clone size: -
J gene: TRBJ1-2
D gene: -
CDR3 protein: CASSQDRIRQGGYTF
CDR3 DNA: TGTGCCAGCAGCCAAGATCGAATTCGGCAGGGGGGCTACACCTTC

V gene: TRBV4-2
clone size: -
J gene: TRBJ1-1
D gene: TRBD1
CDR3 protein: CASSQPTGGGTEAFF
CDR3 DNA: TGTGCCAGCAGCCAACCGACAGGGGGGGGGACTGAAGCTTTCTTT

V gene: TRBV10-3
clone size: -
J gene: TRBJ2-1
D gene: TRBD2
CDR3 protein: CAISAGGGENEQFF
CDR3 DNA: TGTGCCATCAGTGCTGGCGGGGGGGAGAATGAGCAGTTCTTC

V gene: TRBV7-2
clone size: -
J gene: TRBJ1-2
D gene: -
CDR3 protein: CASSPSGGPTNYGYTF
CDR3 DNA: TGTGCCAGCAGCCCCTCCGGGGGGCCCACTAACTATGGCTACACCTTC

V gene: TRBV6-6
clone size: -
J gene: TRBJ1-1
D gene: -
CDR3 protein: CASSYSPGVEAFF
CDR3 DNA: TGTGCCAGCAGTTACTCCCCAGGGGTTGAAGCTTTCTTT

V gene: TRBV23-1
clone size: -
J gene: TRBJ2-7
D gene: TRBD1
CDR3 protein: CASSQRTGGSYEQYF
CDR3 DNA: TGCGCCAGCAGTCAACGGACAGGGGGCTCCTACGAGCAGTACTTC

V gene: TRBV7-8
clone size: once
J gene: TRBJ2-7
D gene: TRBD1
CDR3 protein: CASSLHRDRVSEQYF
CDR3 DNA: TGTGCCAGCAGCTTACACCGGGACAGGGTGAGCGAGCAGTACTTC

V gene: TRBV7-2
clone size: -
J gene: TRBJ1-2
D gene: -
CDR3 protein: CASSFTLRRSSYGYTF
CDR3 DNA: TGTGCCAGCAGCTTCACCCTACGGAGATCATCCTATGGCTACACCTTC

V gene: TRBV9
clone size: -
J gene: TRBJ2-2
D gene: -
CDR3 protein: CASSPASTGELFF
CDR3 DNA: TGTGCCAGCAGCCCGGCTAGCACCGGGGAGCTGTTTTTT

V gene: TRBV5-8
clone size: once
J gene: TRBJ1-5
D gene: -
CDR3 protein: CASSSTSYSSNQPQHF
CDR3 DNA: TGTGCCAGCAGTTCCACCTCCTATAGTAGCAATCAGCCCCAGCATTTT

V gene: TRBV5-4
clone size: -
J gene: TRBJ1-1
D gene: TRBD1
CDR3 protein: CASSLVGQGSGNTEAFF
CDR3 DNA: TGTGCCAGCAGCTTGGTGGGACAGGGGTCGGGGAACACTGAAGCTTTCTTT

V gene: TRBV5-1
clone size: many
J gene: TRBJ1-2
D gene: -
CDR3 protein: CASSQQQGRGGYTF
CDR3 DNA: TGCGCCAGCAGCCAGCAGCAGGGGAGGGGAGGCTACACCTTC

V gene: TRBV7-2
clone size: -
J gene: TRBJ1-5
D gene: -
CDR3 protein: CASSLGRGNQPQHF
CDR3 DNA: TGTGCCAGCAGCTTAGGAAGGGGGAATCAGCCCCAGCATTTT

V gene: TRBV2
clone size: -
J gene: TRBJ2-3
D gene: -
CDR3 protein: CASSASGIQDTQYF
CDR3 DNA: TGTGCCAGCAGTGCCTCAGGGATTCAAGATACGCAGTATTTT

V gene: TRBV5-4
clone size: -
J gene: TRBJ2-2
D gene: -
CDR3 protein: CASSEQAIGELFF
CDR3 DNA: TGTGCCAGCAGCGAACAGGCGATCGGGGAGCTGTTTTTT

V gene: TRBV5-6
clone size: -
J gene: TRBJ2-5
D gene: TRBD1
CDR3 protein: CASSVRTGGGETQYF
CDR3 DNA: TGTGCCAGCAGCGTGCGAACAGGGGGCGGAGAGACCCAGTACTTC

V gene: TRBV27
clone size: -
J gene: TRBJ2-7
D gene: -
CDR3 protein: CASSWGDGPYEQYF
CDR3 DNA: TGTGCCAGCAGTTGGGGGGACGGACCCTACGAGCAGTACTTC

V gene: TRBV10-3
clone size: once
J gene: TRBJ1-1
D gene: -
CDR3 protein: CAISESMSAEAFF
CDR3 DNA: TGTGCCATCAGTGAGTCAATGAGCGCTGAAGCTTTCTTT

V gene: TRBV10-3
clone size: -
J gene: TRBJ2-3
D gene: -
CDR3 protein: CAISESRGGADTQYF
CDR3 DNA: TGTGCCATCAGTGAGTCTAGGGGTGGCGCAGATACGCAGTATTTT

V gene: TRBV13
clone size: -
J gene: TRBJ1-2
D gene: TRBD1
CDR3 protein: CASSSGQGNYGYTF
CDR3 DNA: TGTGCCAGCAGCTCAGGACAGGGCAACTATGGCTACACCTTC

V gene: TRBV11-3
clone size: few
J gene: TRBJ2-5
D gene: TRBD1
CDR3 protein: CASSGDRDQETQYF
CDR3 DNA: TGTGCCAGCAGCGGGGACAGGGACCAAGAGACCCAGTACTTC

V gene: TRBV7-2
clone size: -
J gene: TRBJ2-1
D gene: -
CDR3 protein: CASSVRSYEQFF
CDR3 DNA: TGTGCCAGCAGCGTACGGAGTTATGAGCAGTTCTTC

V gene: TRBV4-1
clone size: -
J gene: TRBJ1-2
D gene: TRBD1
CDR3 protein: CASSQTGTGPNYGYTF
CDR3 DNA: TGCGCCAGCAGCCAGACCGGGACAGGGCCAAACTATGGCTACACCTTC

V gene: TRBV6-5
clone size: few
J gene: TRBJ2-2
D gene: -
CDR3 protein: CAITPQQGAGELFF
CDR3 DNA: TGTGCCATCACACCGCAACAGGGCGCCGGGGAGCTGTTTTTT

V gene: TRBV27
clone size: -
J gene: TRBJ1-2
D gene: TRBD1
CDR3 protein: CASSSYFGDRVGGYTF
CDR3 DNA: TGTGCCAGCAGCTCTTATTTCGGGGACAGGGTTGGTGGCTACACCTTC

V gene: TRBV5-1
clone size: -
J gene: TRBJ1-4
D gene: TRBD1
CDR3 protein: CASSRTGINEKLFF
CDR3 DNA: TGCGCCAGCAGCCGGACAGGGATAAATGAAAAACTGTTTTTT

V gene: TRBV4-2
clone size: -
J gene: TRBJ2-2
D gene: TRBD1
CDR3 protein: CASSQPKQGADGELFF
CDR3 DNA: TGTGCCAGCAGCCAACCCAAACAGGGGGCGGACGGGGAGCTGTTTTTT

V gene: TRBV5-4
clone size: -
J gene: TRBJ2-7
D gene: -
CDR3 protein: CASSSEQGGDEQYF
CDR3 DNA: TGTGCCAGCAGCTCGGAACAGGGTGGGGACGAGCAGTACTTC

V gene: TRBV14
clone size: -
J gene: TRBJ2-2
D gene: -
CDR3 protein: CASSPPPGRDTGELFF
CDR3 DNA: TGTGCCAGCAGCCCGCCCCCCGGGAGAGACACCGGGGAGCTGTTTTTT

V gene: TRBV6-4
clone size: few
J gene: TRBJ1-2
D gene: TRBD1
CDR3 protein: CASSVQPGQGVGYTF
CDR3 DNA: TGTGCCAGCAGTGTCCAACCGGGACAGGGGGTCGGCTACACCTTC

V gene: TRBV10-3
clone size: -
J gene: TRBJ1-6
D gene: -
CDR3 protein: CAIRQLSNSPLHF
CDR3 DNA: TGTGCCATCAGACAGCTCTCTAATTCACCCCTCCACTTT

V gene: TRBV11-2
clone size: -
J gene: TRBJ2-7
D gene: TRBD1
CDR3 protein: CASSSPDRGGEQYF
CDR3 DNA: TGTGCCAGCAGCTCCCCCGACAGGGGAGGCGAGCAGTACTTC

V gene: TRBV5-1
clone size: -
J gene: TRBJ1-5
D gene: TRBD1
CDR3 protein: CASSYGTGEQPQHF
CDR3 DNA: TGCGCCAGCAGCTATGGGACAGGGGAGCAGCCCCAGCATTTT

V gene: TRBV4-3
clone size: -
J gene: TRBJ1-5
D gene: TRBD1
CDR3 protein: CASSQNRGNGVQPQHF
CDR3 DNA: TGCGCCAGCAGCCAAAACAGGGGAAACGGGGTTCAGCCCCAGCATTTT

V gene: TRBV9
clone size: -
J gene: TRBJ1-2
D gene: -
CDR3 protein: CASSLANYGYTF
CDR3 DNA: TGTGCCAGCAGTCTAGCTAACTATGGCTACACCTTC

V gene: TRBV9
clone size: once
J gene: TRBJ2-2
D gene: -
CDR3 protein: CASSVGGDLTGELFF
CDR3 DNA: TGTGCCAGCAGCGTAGGGGGGGACCTTACCGGGGAGCTGTTTTTT

V gene: TRBV6-6
clone size: once
J gene: TRBJ1-1
D gene: -
CDR3 protein: CASSYGAAEAFF
CDR3 DNA: TGTGCCAGCAGTTACGGGGCAGCTGAAGCTTTCTTT

V gene: TRBV6-6
clone size: -
J gene: TRBJ2-5
D gene: TRBD2
CDR3 protein: CASSLGTNVETQYF
CDR3 DNA: TGTGCCAGCAGTTTAGGGACTAACGTAGAGACCCAGTACTTC

V gene: TRBV7-6
clone size: -
J gene: TRBJ1-4
D gene: TRBD1
CDR3 protein: CASSTRDRTNEKLFF
CDR3 DNA: TGTGCCAGCAGCACCCGGGACAGAACTAATGAAAAACTGTTTTTT

V gene: TRBV19
clone size: -
J gene: TRBJ2-7
D gene: TRBD2
CDR3 protein: CASSNAGGAYEQYF
CDR3 DNA: TGTGCCAGTAGTAACGCGGGGGGCGCCTACGAGCAGTACTTC

V gene: TRBV18
clone size: -
J gene: TRBJ1-2
D gene: -
CDR3 protein: CASSPNPGRSGGGYTF
CDR3 DNA: TGTGCCAGCTCACCGAACCCCGGACGGTCCGGAGGTGGCTACACCTTC

V gene: TRBV7-8
clone size: -
J gene: TRBJ2-4
D gene: -
CDR3 protein: CASSLDNRADIQYF
CDR3 DNA: TGTGCCAGCAGCTTAGATAACAGGGCCGACATTCAGTACTTC

V gene: TRBV5-1
clone size: -
J gene: TRBJ1-3
D gene: TRBD1
CDR3 protein: CASSLSGTGGAAGNTIYF
CDR3 DNA: TGCGCCAGCAGCTTGTCCGGGACAGGGGGCGCCGCTGGAAACACCATATATTTT

V gene: TRBV7-9
clone size: -
J gene: TRBJ2-5
D gene: -
CDR3 protein: CASSSPGSQETQYF
CDR3 DNA: TGTGCCAGCAGCTCCCCCGGGTCGCAAGAGACCCAGTACTTC

V gene: TRBV5-6
clone size: -
J gene: TRBJ1-1
D gene: -
CDR3 protein: CASSLVAGWAEAFF
CDR3 DNA: TGTGCCAGCAGCTTGGTAGCGGGGTGGGCTGAAGCTTTCTTT

V gene: TRBV6-1
clone size: -
J gene: TRBJ2-7
D gene: TRBD1
CDR3 protein: CASSEMDRAPYRYF
CDR3 DNA: TGTGCCAGCAGTGAAATGGACAGGGCCCCCTATCGGTACTTC

V gene: TRBV25-1
clone size: -
J gene: TRBJ1-6
D gene: -
CDR3 protein: CASSVTGNGSPLHF
CDR3 DNA: TGTGCCAGCAGTGTTACGGGAAATGGCTCACCCCTCCACTTT

V gene: TRBV7-9
clone size: -
J gene: TRBJ2-3
D gene: -
CDR3 protein: CASSPQPRGRTDTQYF
CDR3 DNA: TGTGCCAGCAGCCCGCAGCCGCGGGGAAGGACAGATACGCAGTATTTT

V gene: TRBV27
clone size: -
J gene: TRBJ2-2
D gene: TRBD2
CDR3 protein: CASSWRGLAPPGELFF
CDR3 DNA: TGTGCCAGCAGTTGGAGGGGACTAGCCCCGCCCGGGGAGCTGTTTTTT

V gene: TRBV5-4
clone size: -
J gene: TRBJ1-1
D gene: -
CDR3 protein: CASSIVGRDTEAFF
CDR3 DNA: TGTGCCAGCAGCATAGTAGGTCGGGACACTGAAGCTTTCTTT

V gene: TRBV2
clone size: -
J gene: TRBJ2-7
D gene: -
CDR3 protein: CVTSREPYEQYF
CDR3 DNA: TGTGTCACGTCCAGGGAACCCTACGAGCAGTACTTC

V gene: TRBV14
clone size: -
J gene: TRBJ2-2
D gene: -
CDR3 protein: CASSQGVGGELFF
CDR3 DNA: TGTGCCAGCAGCCAAGGAGTTGGTGGGGAGCTGTTTTTT

V gene: TRBV2
clone size: -
J gene: TRBJ1-2
D gene: TRBD1
CDR3 protein: CASRFFRDRDRLF
CDR3 DNA: TGTGCCAGCAGGTTTTTCCGGGACAGAGATCGTCTGTTC

V gene: TRBV6-1
clone size: -
J gene: TRBJ2-7
D gene: -
CDR3 protein: CASRGDFYEQYF
CDR3 DNA: TGTGCCAGCAGAGGCGACTTCTACGAGCAGTACTTC

V gene: TRBV5-1
clone size: -
J gene: TRBJ2-7
D gene: TRBD1
CDR3 protein: CASSLTGGPPYEQYF
CDR3 DNA: TGCGCCAGCAGCTTAACAGGGGGCCCCCCCTACGAGCAGTACTTC